This entry is about one T cell receptor (beta chain). The assay was immunoSEQ multiplex PCR, and TCRdb's table has in-frame clones only and misses some. This table has approximately 92,000 clones, more than 85% appearing once. The CDR3 is made up of 19 amino acids. These data come from a study of T cell changes during pregnancy in multiple sclerosis. The origin of this receptor is a female donor with multiple sclerosis, enrolled in a pregnancy study. The V call is TRBV21-1, the J call TRBJ2-1; TRBD2 is the table's D call, not checked against the DNA. TRBV21-1 is shown as a pseudogene. Sample: peripheral blood, taken in the first trimester of pregnancy. The CDR3 DNA follows: TGTGCCAGCAGCAAAGATTACCCGGGACTAGCGGGAGAGTACAATGAGCAGTTCTTC. It specifies CASSKDYPGLAGEYNEQFF.